The 10 T cell receptor beta chains below all came from one sample that was sequenced in a study of response to subunit inactivated influenza vaccine. TCRdb ran MiXCR on the RT-PCR reads and lists one entry per CDR3 protein. In the table there are about 800,000 distinct CDR3 sequences, 20% to 25% of which are singletons. Specimen: PBMCs from blood, collected 4 to 6 days after vaccination. The receptors were gathered from a man between 50 and 59 years old who received an inactivated influenza vaccine.

This clonotype came up a few times. The chain recombines TRBV6-1 with TRBJ1-2, with 8 bases that match TRBD1. V lost 7 bases, J lost 4 bases, and 11 bases stayed unmatched. The CDR3 has 15 amino acids. Germline V lookup: CDR1 MNHNS, CDR2 SASEGT. This CDR3 reads CASIPTGGGSYGYTF. The CDR3 DNA follows: TGTGCCAGCATCCCTACAGGGGGTGGTAGCTATGGCTACACCTTC.

This clonotype appeared once. The genes are TRBV2 and TRBJ2-1; TRBD1 or TRBD2 may be the D gene (6 bases each). The CDR3 runs 14 residues. Germline V gene lookup returns CDR1 SNHLY and CDR2 FYNNEI. V lost 8 bases and J 9 bases, leaving 20 bases between the germline ends. CDR3 in DNA: TGTGCCAGCCGGAGGGGGGCTGGTTTGGGTGAGCAGTTCTTC. Protein sequence: CASRRGAGLGEQFF.

The chain uses TRBV11-2 and TRBJ1-2, with D hard to call. Trimming took off 2 bases at V and 4 bases at J, with 8 bases between the two ends. The germline V gene has CDR1 SGHAT and CDR2 FQNNGV. The CDR3 covers 13 residues. The CDR3 is CASSLSETYGYTF. CDR3 nucleotides: TGTGCCAGCAGCTTATCAGAAACCTATGGCTACACCTTC.

CDR3: CASSLELARIETQYF. In DNA, the CDR3 is TGTGCCAGCAGCTTAGAACTAGCGAGAATAGAGACCCAGTACTTC. The genes are TRBV11-2 and TRBJ2-5, with TRBD2 matching 7 bases. The CDR3 is 15 residues long. V gave up 0 bases and J gave up 4 bases; unmatched junction bases: 5. Germline CDR1 reads SGHAT; CDR2 reads FQNNGV.

This clonotype was picked up a small number of times. This sequence joins TRBV6-2 or TRBV6-3 and TRBJ1-1; D is perhaps TRBD1 (5 bases). V lost 1 base, J lost 0 bases, and 9 bases lay in between. This CDR3 is built from 15 residues. From germline, CDR1 is MNHEY and CDR2 SVGEGT. The CDR3 loop is CASSYFGGLNTEAFF. The CDR3 DNA reads TGTGCCAGCAGTTACTTCGGGGGTCTGAACACTGAAGCTTTCTTT.

The chain combines TRBV10-3 with TRBJ2-2; 10 bases align to TRBD1. The CDR3 runs 14 residues. V lost 7 bases to trimming and J lost 4 bases; unmatched junction nucleotides: 3. Germline loops: CDR1 ENHRY, CDR2 SYGVKD. In DNA, the CDR3 is TGTGCCATCAAAGGGACAGGGGTCACCGGGGAGCTGTTTTTT. Amino acid sequence: CAIKGTGVTGELFF.

This clonotype was detected only a few times. The chain is built from TRBV11-2 and TRBJ2-7; D assignment may be TRBD1 or TRBD2 (5 bases each). CDR1 and CDR2 from the germline V gene are SGHAT and FQNNGV. The CDR3 length is 13 residues. Trimming pared 5 bases from V and 7 bases from J, leaving 15 bases between. This CDR3 reads CASSQWDASEQYF. For the CDR3, the DNA is TGTGCCAGCAGCCAATGGGACGCCAGTGAGCAGTACTTC.

This clonotype was recorded a few times. This sequence joins TRBV11-2 and TRBJ1-3; maybe TRBD1 (5 bases). Germline values: CDR1 SGHAT, CDR2 FQNNGV. The CDR3 totals 13 residues. V was cut by 8 bases and J by 10 bases, with 18 bases left in between. The CDR3 DNA sequence: TGTGCCAGCGGGAGGGACCGCAGGTTGACCATATATTTT. As protein: CASGRDRRLTIYF.

The genes are TRBV6-1 and TRBJ2-1, with 7 bases identical to TRBD1. Germline-derived CDR1 and CDR2 are MNHNS and SASEGT. The trim removed 5 bases at V and 5 bases at J, leaving 21 bases unmatched. The CDR3 spans 19 residues. CDR3 nucleotides: TGTGCCAGCAGTAGGAGGAGAGCCCACCCGGGACAGCCTCACAATGAGCAGTTCTTC. Protein: CASSRRRAHPGQPHNEQFF.

For the CDR3, the DNA is TGCAGTGCTAGGTCCCCAGCGGGAGCGCACGAGCAGTACTTC. Amino acids: CSARSPAGAHEQYF. J is TRBJ2-7 and V is TRBV20-1; TRBD2 aligns across 8 bases. V shed 3 bases and J 5 bases; nucleotides not matched to a gene: 9. The CDR3 has 14 residues. CDR1 is DFQATT and CDR2 is SNEGSKA in the germline V gene (reference sequence).